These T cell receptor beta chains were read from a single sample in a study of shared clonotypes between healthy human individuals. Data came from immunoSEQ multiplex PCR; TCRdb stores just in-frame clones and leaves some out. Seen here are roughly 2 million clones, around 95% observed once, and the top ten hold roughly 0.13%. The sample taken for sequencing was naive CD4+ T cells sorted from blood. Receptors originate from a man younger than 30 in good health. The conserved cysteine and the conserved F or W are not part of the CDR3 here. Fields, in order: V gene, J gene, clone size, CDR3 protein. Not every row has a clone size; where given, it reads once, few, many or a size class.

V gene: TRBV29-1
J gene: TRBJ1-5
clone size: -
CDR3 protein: SVEDRARSNQPQH

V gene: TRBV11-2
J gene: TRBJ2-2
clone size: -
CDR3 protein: ASSLSGGARSGELF

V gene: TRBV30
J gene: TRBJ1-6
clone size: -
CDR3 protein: AWAPGTGGSPLH

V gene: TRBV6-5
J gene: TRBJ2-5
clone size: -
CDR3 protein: ASSYGTSGTQETQY

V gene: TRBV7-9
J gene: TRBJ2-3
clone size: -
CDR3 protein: ASSLALPLAGGPTDTQY

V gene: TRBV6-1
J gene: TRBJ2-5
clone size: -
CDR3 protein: ASKEWGGHETQY

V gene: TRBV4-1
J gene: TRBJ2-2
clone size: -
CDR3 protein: ARVPRGQGDLNTGELF

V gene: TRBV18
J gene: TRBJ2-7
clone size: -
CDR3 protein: ASSPRVPDSTYEQY

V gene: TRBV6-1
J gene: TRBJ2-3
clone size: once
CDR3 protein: ATVKMGPTDTQY

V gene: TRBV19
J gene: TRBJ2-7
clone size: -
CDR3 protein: ASTSGKYGEQY

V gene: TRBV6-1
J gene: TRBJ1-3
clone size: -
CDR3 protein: ASSDSRGSGNTIY

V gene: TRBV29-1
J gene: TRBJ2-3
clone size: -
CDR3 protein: SAYRGAFSTDTQY

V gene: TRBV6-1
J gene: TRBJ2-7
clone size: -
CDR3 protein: ASGLTGSSYEQY

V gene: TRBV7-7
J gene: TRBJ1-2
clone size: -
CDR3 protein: ASSLGGFYGYT

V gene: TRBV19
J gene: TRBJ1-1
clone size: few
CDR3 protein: ASSTAGTVNTEAF

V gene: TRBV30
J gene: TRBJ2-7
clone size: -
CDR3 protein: AWKPSGRAWGEQY

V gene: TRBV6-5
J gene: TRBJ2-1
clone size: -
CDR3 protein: ASKPGTLGDGEQF

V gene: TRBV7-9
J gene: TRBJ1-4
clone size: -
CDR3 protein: ASSPGQLTDFNEKLF

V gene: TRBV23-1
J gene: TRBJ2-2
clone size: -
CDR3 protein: ASSPTGQSTGELF

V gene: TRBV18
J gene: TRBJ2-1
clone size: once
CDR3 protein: ASSRRDRDDEQF

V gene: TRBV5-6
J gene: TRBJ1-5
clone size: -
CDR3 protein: ASSLDRGQGNQPQH

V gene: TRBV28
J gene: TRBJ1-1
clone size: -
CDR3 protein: ASSLYGYTEAF

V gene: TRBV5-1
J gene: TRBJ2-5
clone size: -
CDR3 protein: ASSDGQKSQETQY

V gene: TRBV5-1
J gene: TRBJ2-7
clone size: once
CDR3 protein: ASSFDRASYEQY

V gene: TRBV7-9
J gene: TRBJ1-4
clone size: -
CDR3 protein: ASSLDGLGEKLF

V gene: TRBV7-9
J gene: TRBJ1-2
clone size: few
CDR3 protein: ASSFGPGYGYT

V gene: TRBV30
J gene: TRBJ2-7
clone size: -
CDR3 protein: AWSGDQTNYEQY

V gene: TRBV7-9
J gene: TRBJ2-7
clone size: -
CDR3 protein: ASSLGPDNEQY

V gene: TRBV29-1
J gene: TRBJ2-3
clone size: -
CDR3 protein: SVAGGGTDTQY

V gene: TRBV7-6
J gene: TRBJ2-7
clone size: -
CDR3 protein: ASSLGQGAYEQY

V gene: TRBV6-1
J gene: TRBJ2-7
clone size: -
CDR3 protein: ASSETSGYEQY

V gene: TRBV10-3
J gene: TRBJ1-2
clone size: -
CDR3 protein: AITEQGAQGYT

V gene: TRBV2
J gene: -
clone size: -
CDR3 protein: ASSVGRTQY

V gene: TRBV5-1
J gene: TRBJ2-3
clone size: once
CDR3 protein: ASSLGQDTDTQY

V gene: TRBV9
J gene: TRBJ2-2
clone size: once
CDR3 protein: ASSLAANTGELF

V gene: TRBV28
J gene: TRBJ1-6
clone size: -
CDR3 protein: ASSTSGTGRSPLH

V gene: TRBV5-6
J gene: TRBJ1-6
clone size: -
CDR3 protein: ASSWTDNSPLH

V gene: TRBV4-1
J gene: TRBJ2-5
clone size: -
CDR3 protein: ASSQEGTRGETQY

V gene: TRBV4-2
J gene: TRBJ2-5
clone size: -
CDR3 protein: ASSLGGDPTEAQY